This T cell receptor beta chain appears in the sequencing data of a study of T cell responses to AZD1222 COVID-19 vaccine. Recipients boosted at about 4 weeks or about 12 weeks are pooled. Details on this clone: What it binds is not known.

General study findings and limits: Nearly half of spike-specific TCRs reportedly go after variant regions that carry no mutations. Clonal diversity may have been underestimated in mostly white British donors. Spike-specific TCR depth and breadth grew after two AZD1222 doses.

Data came from immunoSEQ multiplex PCR; TCRdb stores just in-frame clones and leaves some out. The table includes 150,000 to 200,000 clones, approximately 87% detected once. Trimming shortened V by 1 base and J by 11 bases, and 11 bases separated the two germline ends. The CDR3 runs 12 residues. Per germline, CDR1 LGHNT and CDR2 FRNRAP. The genes are TRBV12-5 and TRBJ1-1; weak D call: TRBD1 (5 bases). The source material was peripheral blood, sampled 28 days after the second AZD1222 dose. The source is an adult who received the AZD1222 COVID-19 vaccine. Here the CDR3 DNA reads TGTGCTAGTGGTTTGGGCAGGGTTGGGGCTTTCTTT. Residues: CASGLGRVGAFF. Filled out from reference TRBV12-5 and TRBJ1-1, the complete variable domain reads DARVTQTPRHKVTEMGQEVTMRCQPILGHNTVFWYRQTMMQGLELLAYFRNRAPLDDSGMPKDRFSAEMPDATLATLKIQPSEPRDSAVYFCASGLGRVGAFFGQGTRLTVV.